These 12 T cell receptor beta chains came from one sample sequenced in a study of CD8+ T cells in alopecia areata. Extraction and reverse transcription of RNA yielded cDNA as the sequencing template. The method was immunoSEQ multiplex PCR; TCRdb's version includes in-frame clones alone and lacks a portion of them. The table lists 120,000 to 150,000 clones, 75% to 90% of them singletons, with about 16% in the top ten. This material consisted of CD8+ T cells sorted from blood, taken at week 0. These receptors all come from a human donor with alopecia areata.

The chain carries TRBV7-8 and TRBJ2-7; tentatively, D is TRBD2 (6 bases). CDR3 length equals 14 residues. V lost 5 bases, J lost 2 bases, and 13 bases lay in between. The germline V gene encodes CDR1 SGHVS and CDR2 FQNEAQ. CDR3 DNA sequence: TGTGCCAGCAGCGGCGGGGTAGGGACCTACGAGCAGTACTTC. It is translated as CASSGGVGTYEQYF. The whole variable domain, remainder taken from reference TRBV7-8 and TRBJ2-7, is GAGVSQSPRYKVAKRGQDVALRCDPISGHVSLFWYQQALGQGPEFLTYFQNEAQLDKSGLPSDRFFAERPEGSVSTLKIQRTQQEDSAVYLCASSGGVGTYEQYFGPGTRLTVT.

This chain links TRBV6-5 with TRBJ2-7, with D unclear. The V gene's germline CDR1 is MNHEY and CDR2 SVGAGI. There are 10 residues in the CDR3. V was pared by 8 bases and J by 2 bases, with 4 bases between. This chain's CDR3 is CASGTYEQYF. For the CDR3, the DNA is TGTGCCAGCGGGACCTACGAGCAGTACTTC.

To note about this clone: Other DNA sequences in the same sample also yield this CDR3. The rearrangement uses TRBV5-4 and TRBJ2-1; 10 bases agree with TRBD2. J lost 2 bases, V lost 4 bases, and 0 bases had no gene match. Germline CDR1 and CDR2: SGHNT and YYREEE (reference sequence). CDR3 length: 14 amino acids. CDR3 residues: CASSLAGAYNEQFF. For the CDR3, the DNA is TGTGCCAGCAGCCTAGCGGGGGCCTACAATGAGCAGTTCTTC.

This sequence joins TRBV6-1 and TRBJ2-1; no firm D call. Germline CDR1 and CDR2: MNHNS and SASEGT. This CDR3 has 13 amino acids. Trimming removed 6 bases at V and 8 bases at J, with 14 bases between. The CDR3 sequence: CASSYNSGYEQFF. DNA of the CDR3: TGTGCCAGCAGCTATAATAGTGGATATGAGCAGTTCTTC.

The rearrangement links TRBV7-9 to TRBJ2-2, with 7 bases identical to TRBD2. The CDR3 totals 15 residues. V was clipped by 5 bases and J by 6 bases; unmatched bases: 9. Per germline, CDR1 SEHNR and CDR2 FQNEAQ (reference sequence). CDR3 coding DNA: TGTGCCAGCAGCAGGGCAGGCGGGGGTCCCGGGGAGCTGTTTTTT. Translated, it gives CASSRAGGGPGELFF.

The V gene is TRBV5-5, the J gene TRBJ2-5; D unresolved. The CDR3 contains 14 residues. Trimming took off 1 base at V and 4 bases at J, with 11 bases between the two ends. Germline assignment: CDR1 SGHKS and CDR2 YYEKEE (reference sequence). Here the CDR3 reads CASSLNAGLETQYF. Here the CDR3 DNA reads TGTGCCAGCAGCTTGAACGCAGGTCTAGAGACCCAGTACTTC.

The gene calls are TRBV6-5 and TRBJ2-1; D gene uncertain. The CDR3 sequence is 12 residues long. CDR1 and CDR2 (germline): MNHEY, SVGAGI. V gave up 0 bases and J gave up 6 bases, with 3 bases separating them. The CDR3 nucleotides are TGTGCCAGCAGTTACTCCCCCAATGAGCAGTTCTTC. Protein product: CASSYSPNEQFF.

The chain uses TRBV7-3 and TRBJ2-7; 9 nucleotides agree with TRBD2. The germline gives CDR1 SGHTA, CDR2 FQGTGA. V gave up 4 bases and J gave up 6 bases; unmatched junction bases: 4. The CDR3 covers 13 residues. CDR3 coding DNA: TGTGCCAGCAGCTCCGGGACTAGCCCCGAGCAGTACTTC. Translated: CASSSGTSPEQYF. Variable domain in full (rest from reference TRBV7-3 and TRBJ2-7): GAGVSQTPSNKVTEKGKYVELRCDPISGHTALYWYRQSLGQGPEFLIYFQGTGAADDSGLPNDRFFAVRPEGSVSTLKIQRTERGDSAVYLCASSSGTSPEQYFGPGTRLTVT.

This sequence joins TRBV11-3 and TRBJ2-4; D call uncertain. The V end was cut by 3 bases, the J end by 5 bases, with 8 bases between. Germline CDR1 reads SGHNT; CDR2 reads YENEEA. CDR3 size: 13 residues. CDR3 DNA: TGTGCCAGCAGCTTCCAGAGTGAAAACATTCAGTACTTC. Translation gives CASSFQSENIQYF.

The V and J genes are TRBV7-2 and TRBJ2-1, with 8 positions matching TRBD1. This CDR3 is built from 16 residues. Losses at the gene ends were 3 bases for V and 0 bases for J; bases not matched to a gene: 4. Looked up from germline, CDR1 is SGHTA and CDR2 is FQGNSA. The CDR3: CASSFYRGSSYNEQFF. In DNA, the CDR3 is TGTGCCAGCAGCTTTTACAGGGGGAGCTCCTACAATGAGCAGTTCTTC.

The V and J genes are TRBV14 and TRBJ2-1, with TRBD2 matching 7 bases. This CDR3 comprises 15 residues. Germline V gene sequence: CDR1 SGHDN, CDR2 FVKESK. V shed 3 bases, J shed 3 bases, and the junction held 5 bases outside the gene matches. CDR3 DNA: TGTGCCAGCAGCCACGCTAGCGGTCTCTACAATGAGCAGTTCTTC. It specifies CASSHASGLYNEQFF.

The CDR3: CASSHGQGSTEAFF. The CDR3, as DNA: TGCGCCAGCAGCCACGGACAGGGTTCCACTGAAGCTTTCTTT. The chain is built from TRBV4-1 and TRBJ1-1; the match to TRBD1 covers 8 bases. Germline CDR1 reads MGHRA; CDR2 reads YSYEKL. Trimming at V came to 3 bases and at J to 4 bases, leaving 4 bases not matched to a gene. CDR3 length: 14 amino acids.